The TCR beta chain under discussion was sequenced for a study of neurological immune-mediated disorders. Whole-study results and caveats: According to phylogenetic grouping, one related-CDR3 cluster, a possible signature, contained the repertoires of 18 of 34 multiple sclerosis patients.

Trimming stripped 6 bases from V and 3 bases from J, with 12 bases between. This CDR3 is 13 amino acids long. CDR1 is SGHRS, CDR2 YFSETQ, per germline. This clonotype was recorded many times. What it recognizes is unknown. TCRdb re-analysed the 5' RACE reads in MiXCR, keeping a single row per CDR3 protein. The sample contains around 69,000 distinct CDR3 sequences, 3.5% to 5% of which appear only once. The chain joins TRBV5-1 to TRBJ1-1; D not certain. The TCR comes from a young man with multiple sclerosis. Sequenced material: PBMCs. The CDR3 nucleotides read TGCGCCAGCACGGGGTTTCGAGACACTGAAGCTTTCTTT. Translated: CASTGFRDTEAFF. Supplemented by reference TRBV5-1 and TRBJ1-1, the full variable domain reads KAGVTQTPRYLIKTRGQQVTLSCSPISGHRSVSWYQQTPGQGLQFLFEYFSETQRNKGNFPGRFSGRQFSNSRSEMNVSTLELGDSALYLCASTGFRDTEAFFGQGTRLTVV.